This TCR beta chain stems from a study of STAT5B mutations in CD4+ large granular lymphocyte leukemia. Original methodology: Clonotypes above 5% were considered putative leukemic clones, totaling approximately 60. The table came from immunoSEQ multiplex PCR; TCRdb's copy has only in-frame clones and leaves some out. D and trimming come from the DNA, and the V and J calls and clone size come from that table. The sample includes about 6,300 clones, 74% seen only once; the top ten take approximately 2%. On this clone: Its specificity is unknown.

Findings and limits, study-wide: Data were not HLA-matched across samples. Without putative leukemic clones, patient CD4-sorted repertoires remained more clonal than healthy CD4+ repertoires.

V shed 3 bases and J shed 5 bases, with 10 bases lying between them. The CDR3 contains 14 residues. Germline V gene lookup returns CDR1 KGHSH and CDR2 LQKENI. Material: PBMCs. The chain carries TRBV18 and TRBJ1-4; D is unresolved. The sequence was collected from a woman in her 70s with CD4+ T-cell large granular lymphocyte leukemia. The CDR3 DNA follows: TGTGCCAGCTCACCCCAGGACGGGAATGAAAAACTGTTTTTT. It translates to CASSPQDGNEKLFF.